Listed below are T cell receptor beta chains from one sample, sequenced in a study of cytomegalovirus exposure and HLA in healthy donors. Repertoires were generated with immunoSEQ multiplex PCR, while TCRdb's copy carries only in-frame clones and drops some. The sample has roughly 190,000 clones, about four fifths seen once. What was sequenced was PBMCs. These receptor sequences come from a female donor in good health and CMV-seronegative. Each CDR3 is given with its conserved first and last residue. Each record gives: V gene, clone size, D gene, J gene, CDR3 DNA, CDR3 protein. The D gene is left open where the match is weak. Rows give clone size only sometimes, using once, few, many, or a class for an expanded clone.

>TRBV9|few|TRBD2|TRBJ2-3
TGTGCCAGCAGCGAGACTAGCGGCCCCCAAGATACGCAGTATTTT
CASSETSGPQDTQYF
>TRBV2|few|.|TRBJ1-1
TGTGCCAGCACCACCGGGGGGGCGAACACTGAAGCTTTCTTT
CASTTGGANTEAFF
>TRBV6-5|.|.|TRBJ2-1
TGTGCCAGCACCCCCGCGAAATCCTACAATGAGCAGTTCTTC
CASTPAKSYNEQFF
>TRBV2|.|.|TRBJ1-5
TGTGCCAGCAGTGAGAGTTGGTACAATCAGCCCCAGCATTTT
CASSESWYNQPQHF
>TRBV6-6|.|TRBD1|TRBJ1-4
TGTGCCAGCAACCACAGGGGAGGAACTAATGAAAAACTGTTTTTT
CASNHRGGTNEKLFF
>TRBV7-3|.|.|TRBJ2-5
TGTGCCAGCAGCCCCACAAGTCTCCAAGAGACCCAGTACTTC
CASSPTSLQETQYF
>TRBV2|.|.|TRBJ2-5
TGTGCCAGCTCGAGGGGAATAGCCGGGACGGGAGTAGAGACCCAGTACTTC
CASSRGIAGTGVETQYF
>TRBV12-5|.|.|TRBJ1-1
TGTGCTAGTGGTAGACGCAGACAGGTGAACACTGAAGCTTTCTTT
CASGRRRQVNTEAFF
>TRBV6-1|.|TRBD1|TRBJ1-2
TGTGCCACTCTTTGGGAGGTCGGACAGGGGAGAGGCTACACCTTC
CATLWEVGQGRGYTF
>TRBV5-5|.|.|TRBJ1-5
TGTGCCAGCAGCCAAACAGGTCTGGGGCCCCAGCATTTT
CASSQTGLGPQHF
>TRBV7-9|.|.|TRBJ1-3
TGTGCCAGCAGCTTAGTTAACAAAATCGCTGGAAACACCATATATTTT
CASSLVNKIAGNTIYF
>TRBV4-2|.|.|TRBJ1-2
TGTGCCAGCAGCCAATCGGTGGCGGAAACCTTAAACTATGGCTACACCTTC
CASSQSVAETLNYGYTF
>TRBV18|.|TRBD1|TRBJ2-7
TGTGCCAGCTCACCCGGGACAGGGAACTCCTACGAGCAGTACTTC
CASSPGTGNSYEQYF
>TRBV28|.|.|TRBJ2-1
TGTGCCAGCAGTTTATCGGCGGCCGAGCAGTTCTTC
CASSLSAAEQFF
>TRBV29-1|.|TRBD2|TRBJ2-7
TGCAGCGTTGGTGGGGCGGGGGGCGCCTACGAGCAGTACTTC
CSVGGAGGAYEQYF
>TRBV5-5|.|TRBD2|TRBJ2-5
TGTGCCAGCAGCGTGGGACTAGCGGGGGATTCAGAGACCCAGTACTTC
CASSVGLAGDSETQYF
>TRBV4-2|.|TRBD2|TRBJ2-7
TGTGCCAGCAGCCCGGGGTCAGCGGGGTTGCAGTACTTC
CASSPGSAGLQYF
>TRBV4-2|once|.|TRBJ1-3
TGTGCCAGCAGCCTCGGGAGAGGGGGAAACACCATATATTTT
CASSLGRGGNTIYF
>TRBV19|.|TRBD1|TRBJ2-2
TGTGCCAGTAGTGCCGAAGTCACAGGGGGAGGCACCGGGGAGCTGTTTTTT
CASSAEVTGGGTGELFF
>TRBV4-3|.|TRBD1|TRBJ2-7
TGCGCCAGCAGCCCGGGACAGGGGGCTCACGAGCAGTACTTC
CASSPGQGAHEQYF
>TRBV6-1|.|.|TRBJ1-1
TGTGCCAGCAGTGCAGGAAGAAACACTGAAGCTTTCTTT
CASSAGRNTEAFF
>TRBV9|few|TRBD1|TRBJ2-7
TGTGCCAGCAGCGTAGGACAGGGGACCTACGAGCAGTACTTC
CASSVGQGTYEQYF
>TRBV30|.|.|TRBJ2-7
TGTGCCTGGACCCAGGGTTCCCACGAGCAGTACTTC
CAWTQGSHEQYF
>TRBV9|.|TRBD1|TRBJ2-7
TGTGCCAGCAGCGTAGGTGGGACAGGGCTCCCCTACGAGCAGTACTTC
CASSVGGTGLPYEQYF
>TRBV6-1|.|.|TRBJ2-1
TGTGCCAGCAGTCGTAGCGGAGACAATGAGCAGTTCTTC
CASSRSGDNEQFF
>TRBV5-8|.|.|TRBJ2-3
TGTGCCAGCAGCCCGTTAGTCCCAGATACGCAGTATTTT
CASSPLVPDTQYF
>TRBV28|.|TRBD1|TRBJ1-5
TGTGCCAGCAGAAGGACAGGGCAACAGCCCCAGCATTTT
CASRRTGQQPQHF
>TRBV2|few|.|TRBJ1-1
TGTGCCAGCAGTATCCAGGGGACGAAGGACACTGAAGCTTTCTTT
CASSIQGTKDTEAFF
>TRBV10-2|.|TRBD2|TRBJ2-1
TGCGCCAGCAGTCTTATTCCTAGCGGGAGCTCCTACAATGAGCAGTTCTTC
CASSLIPSGSSYNEQFF
>TRBV30|.|TRBD2|TRBJ2-2
TGTGCCTGGAGTCCACTAGCGAGCGGGGAGCTGTTTTTT
CAWSPLASGELFF
>TRBV14|.|.|TRBJ1-1
TGTGCCAGCAGCCAAGTGTTACAGCTCGGGAACACTGAAGCTTTCTTT
CASSQVLQLGNTEAFF
>TRBV30|.|.|TRBJ2-1
TGTGCCTGGAGTGTAACCCTCGGGGGTTACAATGAGCAGTTCTTC
CAWSVTLGGYNEQFF
>TRBV7-9|.|.|TRBJ1-1
TGTGCCAGCAGCTTAGGACTGGGGGGGATGAACACTGAAGCTTTCTTT
CASSLGLGGMNTEAFF
>TRBV18|.|.|TRBJ1-5
TGTGCCAGCTCGCCCGACAATACCCAGCCCCAGCATTTT
CASSPDNTQPQHF
>TRBV7-8|few|TRBD1|TRBJ2-7
TGTGCCAGCAGCTCTCGGGACAGGGCCTACGAGCAGTACTTC
CASSSRDRAYEQYF